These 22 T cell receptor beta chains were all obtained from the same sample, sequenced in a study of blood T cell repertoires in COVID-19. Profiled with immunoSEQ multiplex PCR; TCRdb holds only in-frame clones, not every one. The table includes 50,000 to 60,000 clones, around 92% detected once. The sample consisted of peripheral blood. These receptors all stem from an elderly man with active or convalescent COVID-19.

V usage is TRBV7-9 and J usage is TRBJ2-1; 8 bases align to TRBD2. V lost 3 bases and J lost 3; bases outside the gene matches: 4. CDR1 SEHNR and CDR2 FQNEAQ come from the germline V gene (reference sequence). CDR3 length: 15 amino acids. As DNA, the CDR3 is TGTGCCAGCAGCTTGGGGACTAGTTACTACAATGAGCAGTTCTTC. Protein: CASSLGTSYYNEQFF.

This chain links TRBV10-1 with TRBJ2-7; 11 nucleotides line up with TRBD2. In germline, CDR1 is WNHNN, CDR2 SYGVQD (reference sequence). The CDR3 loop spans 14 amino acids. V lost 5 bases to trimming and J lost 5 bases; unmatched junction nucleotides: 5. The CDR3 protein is CASSFSGRVDEQYF. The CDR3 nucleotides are TGCGCCAGCAGTTTTAGCGGGAGGGTCGACGAGCAGTACTTC.

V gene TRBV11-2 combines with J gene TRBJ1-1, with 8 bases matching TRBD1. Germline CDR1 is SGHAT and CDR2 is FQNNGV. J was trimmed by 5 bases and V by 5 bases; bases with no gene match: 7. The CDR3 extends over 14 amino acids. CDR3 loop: CASSLGTGVTEAFF. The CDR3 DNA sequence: TGTGCCAGCAGCCTTGGGACAGGAGTTACTGAAGCTTTCTTT.

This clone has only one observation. Here the CDR3 DNA reads TGTGCCTTAAGGGGGTCACTTTACACCGGGGAGCTGTTTTTT. It specifies CALRGSLYTGELFF. The chain uses TRBV30 and TRBJ2-2; D perhaps matches TRBD1 (6 bases). The CDR3 covers 14 residues. The germline V and J ends were trimmed by 7 bases and 3 bases, with 15 bases remaining between them. CDR1 and CDR2 from the germline V gene are GTSNPN and SVGIG (reference sequence).

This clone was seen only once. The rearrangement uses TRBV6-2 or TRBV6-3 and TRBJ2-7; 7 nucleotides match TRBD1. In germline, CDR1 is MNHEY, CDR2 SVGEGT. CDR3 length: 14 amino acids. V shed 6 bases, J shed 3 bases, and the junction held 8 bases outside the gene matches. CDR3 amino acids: CASSPQGSYYEQYF. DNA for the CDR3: TGTGCCAGCAGCCCACAGGGGTCATACTACGAGCAGTACTTC.

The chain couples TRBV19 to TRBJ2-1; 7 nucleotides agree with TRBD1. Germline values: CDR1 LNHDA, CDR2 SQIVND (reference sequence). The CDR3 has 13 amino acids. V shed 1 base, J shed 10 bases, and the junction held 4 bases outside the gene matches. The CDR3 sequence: CASSIGGGQEQFF. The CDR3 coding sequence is TGTGCCAGTAGTATAGGAGGGGGCCAAGAGCAGTTCTTC.

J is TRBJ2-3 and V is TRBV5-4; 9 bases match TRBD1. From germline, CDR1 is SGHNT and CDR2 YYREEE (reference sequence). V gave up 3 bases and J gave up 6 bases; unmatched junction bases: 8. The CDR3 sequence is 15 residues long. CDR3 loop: CASSSLQGATDTQYF. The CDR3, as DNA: TGTGCCAGCAGCTCCCTACAGGGGGCGACGGATACGCAGTATTTT.

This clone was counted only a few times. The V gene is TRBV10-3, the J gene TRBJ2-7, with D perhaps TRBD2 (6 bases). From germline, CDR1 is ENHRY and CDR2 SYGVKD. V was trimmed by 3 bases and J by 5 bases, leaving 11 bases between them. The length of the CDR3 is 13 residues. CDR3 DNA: TGTGCCATCAGTGATCTAGCTAGCGACGAGCAGTACTTC. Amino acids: CAISDLASDEQYF.

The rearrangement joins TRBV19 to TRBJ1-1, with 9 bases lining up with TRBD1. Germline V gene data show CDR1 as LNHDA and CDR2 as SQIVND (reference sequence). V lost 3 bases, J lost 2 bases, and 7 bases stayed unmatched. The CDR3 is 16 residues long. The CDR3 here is CASSIGTGKGNTEAFF. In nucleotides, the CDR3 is TGTGCCAGTAGTATCGGGACAGGGAAGGGTAACACTGAAGCTTTCTTT. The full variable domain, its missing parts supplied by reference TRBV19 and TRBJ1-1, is DGGITQSPKYLFRKEGQNVTLSCEQNLNHDAMYWYRQDPGQGLRLIYYSQIVNDFQKGDIAEGYSVSREKKESFPLTVTSAQKNPTAFYLCASSIGTGKGNTEAFFGQGTRLTVV.

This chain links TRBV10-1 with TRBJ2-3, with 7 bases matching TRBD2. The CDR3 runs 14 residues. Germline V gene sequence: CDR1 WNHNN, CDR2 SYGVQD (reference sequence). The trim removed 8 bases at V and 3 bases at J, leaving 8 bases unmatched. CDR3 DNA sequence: TGCGCCAGCCGCGGGGGAGCGGGAACAGATACGCAGTATTTT. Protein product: CASRGGAGTDTQYF.

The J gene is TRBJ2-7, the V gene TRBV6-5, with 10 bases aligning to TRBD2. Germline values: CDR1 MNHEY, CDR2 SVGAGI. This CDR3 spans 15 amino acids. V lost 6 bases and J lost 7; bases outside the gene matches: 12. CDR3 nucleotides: TGTGCCAGCAGCTCCCGAGCAGGAGCGGGGGGGGAGCAGTACTTC. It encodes CASSSRAGAGGEQYF.

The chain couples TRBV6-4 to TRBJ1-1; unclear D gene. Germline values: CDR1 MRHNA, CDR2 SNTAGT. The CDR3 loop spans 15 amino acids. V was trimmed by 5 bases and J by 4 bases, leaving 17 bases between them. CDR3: CASSPRRGGSTEAFF. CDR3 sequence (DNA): TGTGCCAGCAGTCCCCGGCGGGGAGGTAGCACTGAAGCTTTCTTT.

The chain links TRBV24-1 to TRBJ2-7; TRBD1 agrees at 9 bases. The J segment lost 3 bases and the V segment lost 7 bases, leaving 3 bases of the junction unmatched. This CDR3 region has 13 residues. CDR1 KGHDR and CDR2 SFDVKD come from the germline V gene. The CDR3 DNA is TGTGCCACCAGCCGACAGGGGGGCTACGAGCAGTACTTC. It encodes CATSRQGGYEQYF.

The chain's CDR3 is CATSRDPSGTYEQYF. The CDR3 nucleotides are TGTGCCACCAGCAGAGATCCTAGCGGGACCTACGAGCAGTACTTC. J is TRBJ2-7 and V is TRBV15, with 9 bases matching TRBD2. Losses at the gene ends were 0 bases for V and 2 bases for J; bases not matched to a gene: 2. Germline loops: CDR1 LNHNV, CDR2 YYDKDF (reference sequence). This CDR3 is built from 15 residues.

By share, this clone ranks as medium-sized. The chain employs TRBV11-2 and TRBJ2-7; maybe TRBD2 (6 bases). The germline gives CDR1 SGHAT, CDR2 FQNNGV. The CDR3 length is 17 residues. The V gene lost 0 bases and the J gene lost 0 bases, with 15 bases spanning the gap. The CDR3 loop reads CASSLDGDSGSSYEQYF. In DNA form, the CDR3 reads TGTGCCAGCAGCTTAGATGGTGATAGCGGAAGCTCCTACGAGCAGTACTTC.

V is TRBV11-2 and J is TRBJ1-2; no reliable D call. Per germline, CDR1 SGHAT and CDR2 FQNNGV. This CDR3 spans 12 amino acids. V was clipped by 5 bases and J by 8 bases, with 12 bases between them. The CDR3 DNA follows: TGTGCCAGCAGCCCCCGGTGGAGCGGCTACACCTTC. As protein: CASSPRWSGYTF.

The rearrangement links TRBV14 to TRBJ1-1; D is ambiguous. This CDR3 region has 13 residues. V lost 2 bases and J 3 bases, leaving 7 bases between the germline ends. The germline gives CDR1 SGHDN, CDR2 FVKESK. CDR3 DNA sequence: TGTGCCAGCAGCCAAAACGGGGACACTGAAGCTTTCTTT. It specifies CASSQNGDTEAFF.

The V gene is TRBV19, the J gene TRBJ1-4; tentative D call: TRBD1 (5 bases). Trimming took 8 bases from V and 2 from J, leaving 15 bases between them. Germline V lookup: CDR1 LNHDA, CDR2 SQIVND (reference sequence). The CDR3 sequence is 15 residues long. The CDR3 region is CASHPQGATNEKLFF. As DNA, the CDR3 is TGTGCCAGTCACCCTCAGGGTGCGACTAATGAAAAACTGTTTTTT. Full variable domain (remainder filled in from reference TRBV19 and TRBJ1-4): DGGITQSPKYLFRKEGQNVTLSCEQNLNHDAMYWYRQDPGQGLRLIYYSQIVNDFQKGDIAEGYSVSREKKESFPLTVTSAQKNPTAFYLCASHPQGATNEKLFFGSGTQLSVL.

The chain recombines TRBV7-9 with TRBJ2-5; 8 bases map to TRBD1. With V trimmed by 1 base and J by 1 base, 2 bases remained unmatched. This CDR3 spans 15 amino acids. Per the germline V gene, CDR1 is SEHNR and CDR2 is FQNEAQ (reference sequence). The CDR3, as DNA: TGTGCCAGCAGCTTAGTTCAGGGGGCCCAAGAGACCCAGTACTTC. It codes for CASSLVQGAQETQYF.

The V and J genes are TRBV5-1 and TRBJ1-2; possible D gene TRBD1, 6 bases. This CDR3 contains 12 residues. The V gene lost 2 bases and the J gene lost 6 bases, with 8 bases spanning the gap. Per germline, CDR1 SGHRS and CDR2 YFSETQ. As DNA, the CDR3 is TGCGCCAGCAGCTTCACAGGGAATGGCTACACCTTC. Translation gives CASSFTGNGYTF.

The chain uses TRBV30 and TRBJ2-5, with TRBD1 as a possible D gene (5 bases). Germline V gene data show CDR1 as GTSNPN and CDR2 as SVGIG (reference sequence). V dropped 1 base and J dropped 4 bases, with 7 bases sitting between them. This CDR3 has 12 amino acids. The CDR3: CAWSGRGETQYF. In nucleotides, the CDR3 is TGTGCCTGGAGTGGAAGGGGAGAGACCCAGTACTTC.

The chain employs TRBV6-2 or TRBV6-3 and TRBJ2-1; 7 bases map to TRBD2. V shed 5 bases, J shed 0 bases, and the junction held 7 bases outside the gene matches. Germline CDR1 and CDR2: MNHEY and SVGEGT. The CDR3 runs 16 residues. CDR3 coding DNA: TGTGCCAGCAGTCGAGCGGGACGGAGCTCCTACAATGAGCAGTTCTTC. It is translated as CASSRAGRSSYNEQFF.